Following are 9 T cell receptor beta chains from one sample sequenced in a study of blood T cell repertoires in COVID-19. Sequencing used immunoSEQ multiplex PCR; TCRdb keeps in-frame clones, though not all of them. Counted here are hundreds of thousands of clones, approximately 90% occurring once; the ten biggest clones make up roughly 0.26%. The sample comprised peripheral blood. All receptors come from a woman younger than 35 with acute or convalescent COVID-19.

The V and J genes are TRBV7-2 and TRBJ2-3, with 8 bases aligning to TRBD2. Per germline, CDR1 SGHTA and CDR2 FQGNSA. V trimming: 2 bases; J trimming: 3 bases; junction bases outside the gene matches: 13. CDR3 length equals 18 residues. CDR3 residues: CASSLLVAGITRTDTQYF. The DNA of the CDR3 is TGTGCCAGCAGCTTATTGGTAGCGGGGATCACAAGGACAGATACGCAGTATTTT.

This chain links TRBV6-1 with TRBJ1-2; D is undetermined. V gave up 2 bases and J gave up 4 bases, with 14 bases separating them. The germline CDR1 and CDR2 sequences are MNHNS and SASEGT. The CDR3 is made up of 15 amino acids. The CDR3 DNA follows: TGTGCCAGCAGTGAAATCATTGAGGGAGTCTATGGCTACACCTTC. Translating gives CASSEIIEGVYGYTF.

This clone appeared a single time. The chain has TRBV21-1 and TRBJ2-3; TRBD2, as called in the table, went unchecked against the DNA. TRBV21-1 represents a pseudogene. CDR3 size: 15 residues. The CDR3 spells CASPAGDKITDTQYF. The CDR3 bases are TGTGCCAGCCCCGCGGGGGATAAAATCACAGATACGCAGTATTTT.

The chain recombines TRBV6-5 with TRBJ1-3, with TRBD1 as a possible D gene (6 bases). The CDR3 covers 13 residues. The germline gives CDR1 MNHEY, CDR2 SVGAGI. V shed 4 bases and J shed 4 bases, with 8 bases lying between them. CDR3 nucleotides: TGTGCCAGCAGTTCAACAGGGGGAAACACCATATATTTT. Translation gives CASSSTGGNTIYF.

This chain connects TRBV7-2 to TRBJ1-1, with D hard to call. The CDR3 loop spans 16 amino acids. V was clipped by 3 bases and J by 6 bases, with 20 bases between them. Germline V gene lookup returns CDR1 SGHTA and CDR2 FQGNSA. The CDR3 coding sequence is TGTGCCAGCAGCTTCCGGCCGTCTAGCGGTGGGGCTGAAGCTTTCTTT. This translates into CASSFRPSSGGAEAFF.

The gene calls are TRBV5-1 and TRBJ2-1; D is possibly TRBD2 (6 bases). The CDR3 is 15 residues long. CDR1 is SGHRS, CDR2 YFSETQ, per germline. Trimming cost V 1 base and J 3 bases, with 11 bases left between them. The CDR3 coding sequence is TGCGCCAGCAGCTTGTATAGGGGAGGCTACAATGAGCAGTTCTTC. It encodes CASSLYRGGYNEQFF. The full variable domain, rest sourced from reference TRBV5-1 and TRBJ2-1, is KAGVTQTPRYLIKTRGQQVTLSCSPISGHRSVSWYQQTPGQGLQFLFEYFSETQRNKGNFPGRFSGRQFSNSRSEMNVSTLELGDSALYLCASSLYRGGYNEQFFGPGTRLTVL.

This clone was picked up a small number of times. The chain uses TRBV6-1 and TRBJ1-1; 8 positions match TRBD1. Trimming took 6 bases from V and 1 from J; bases not matched to a gene: 10. Germline CDR1 and CDR2: MNHNS and SASEGT. The CDR3 loop spans 16 amino acids. CDR3 DNA sequence: TGTGCCAGCAGGGAACAGACAGGGGTGCCGAACACTGAAGCTTTCTTT. It encodes CASREQTGVPNTEAFF.

This chain links TRBV5-6 with TRBJ2-1, with 8 bases that match TRBD1. The CDR3 consists of 15 residues. V shed 4 bases and J 7 bases; nucleotides not matched to a gene: 10. Germline CDR1 and CDR2: SGHDT and YYEEEE. CDR3 residues: CASSETGVSFNEQFF. DNA for the CDR3: TGTGCCAGCAGCGAGACAGGGGTAAGCTTTAATGAGCAGTTCTTC.

The J gene is TRBJ1-4, the V gene TRBV5-6, with D perhaps TRBD1 (6 bases). The CDR3 runs to 15 residues. V dropped 4 bases and J dropped 4 bases, with 14 bases sitting between them. Germline lookup yields CDR1 SGHDT and CDR2 YYEEEE. Written as DNA, the CDR3 is TGTGCCAGCAGCAGAACTGGACAGTATAATGAAAAACTGTTTTTT. This encodes CASSRTGQYNEKLFF. Full variable domain (missing parts from reference TRBV5-6 and TRBJ1-4): DAGVTQSPTHLIKTRGQQVTLRCSPKSGHDTVSWYQQALGQGPQFIFQYYEEEERQRGNFPDRFSGHQFPNYSSELNVNALLLGDSALYLCASSRTGQYNEKLFFGSGTQLSVL.